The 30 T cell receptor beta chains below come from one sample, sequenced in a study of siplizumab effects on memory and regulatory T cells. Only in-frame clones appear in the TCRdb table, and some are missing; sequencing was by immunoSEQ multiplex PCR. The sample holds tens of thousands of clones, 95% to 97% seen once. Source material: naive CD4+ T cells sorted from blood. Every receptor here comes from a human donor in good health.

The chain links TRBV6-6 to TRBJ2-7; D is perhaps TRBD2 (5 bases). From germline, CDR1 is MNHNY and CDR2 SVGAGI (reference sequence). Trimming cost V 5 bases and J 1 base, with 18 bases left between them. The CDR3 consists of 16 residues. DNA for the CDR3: TGTGCCAGCAGTACCCCCCGACACCTAGCATCCTACGAGCAGTACTTC. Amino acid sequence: CASSTPRHLASYEQYF.

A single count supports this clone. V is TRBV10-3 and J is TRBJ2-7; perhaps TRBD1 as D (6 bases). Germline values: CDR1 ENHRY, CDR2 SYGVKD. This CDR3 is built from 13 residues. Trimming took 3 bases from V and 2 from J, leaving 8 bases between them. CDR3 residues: CAISEQGPYEQYF. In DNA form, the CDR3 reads TGTGCCATCAGTGAACAGGGCCCCTACGAGCAGTACTTC.

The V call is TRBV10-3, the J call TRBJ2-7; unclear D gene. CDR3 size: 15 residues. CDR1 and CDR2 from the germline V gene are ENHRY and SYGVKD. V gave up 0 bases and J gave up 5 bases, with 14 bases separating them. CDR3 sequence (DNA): TGTGCCATCAGTGAGTCACACAGCCTCCCCGACGAGCAGTACTTC. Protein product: CAISESHSLPDEQYF.

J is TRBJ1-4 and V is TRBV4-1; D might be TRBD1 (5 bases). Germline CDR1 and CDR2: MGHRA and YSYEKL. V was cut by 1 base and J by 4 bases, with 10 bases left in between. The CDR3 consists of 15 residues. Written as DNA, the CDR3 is TGCGCCAGCAGCCAAGTAGGACAAGGTAATGAAAAACTGTTTTTT. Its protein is CASSQVGQGNEKLFF.

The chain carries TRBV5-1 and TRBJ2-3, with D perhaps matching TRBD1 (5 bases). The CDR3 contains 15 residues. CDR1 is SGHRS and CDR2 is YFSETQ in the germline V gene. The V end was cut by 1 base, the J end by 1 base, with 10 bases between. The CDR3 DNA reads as TGCGCCAGCAGCTTGCCCGACAGACGCACAGATACGCAGTATTTT. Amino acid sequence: CASSLPDRRTDTQYF.

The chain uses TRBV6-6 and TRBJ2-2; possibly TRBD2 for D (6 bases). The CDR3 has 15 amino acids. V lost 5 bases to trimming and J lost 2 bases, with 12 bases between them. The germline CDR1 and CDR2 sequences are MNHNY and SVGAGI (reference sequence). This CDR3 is CASSTGTLNTGELFF. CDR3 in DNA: TGTGCCAGCAGTACCGGGACTCTTAACACCGGGGAGCTGTTTTTT.

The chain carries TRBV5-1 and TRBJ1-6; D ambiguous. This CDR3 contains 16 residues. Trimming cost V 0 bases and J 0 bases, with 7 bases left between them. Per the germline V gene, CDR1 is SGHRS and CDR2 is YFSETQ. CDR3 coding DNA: TGCGCCAGCAGCTTGGAATCGAGCTCCTATAATTCACCCCTCCACTTT. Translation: CASSLESSSYNSPLHF.

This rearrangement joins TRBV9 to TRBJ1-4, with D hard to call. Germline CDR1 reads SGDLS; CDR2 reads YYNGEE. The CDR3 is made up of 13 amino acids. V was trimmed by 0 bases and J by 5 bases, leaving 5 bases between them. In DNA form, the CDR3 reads TGTGCCAGCAGCGTAGCCAGCAATGAAAAACTGTTTTTT. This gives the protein CASSVASNEKLFF. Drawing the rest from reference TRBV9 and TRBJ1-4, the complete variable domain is DSGVTQTPKHLITATGQRVTLRCSPRSGDLSVYWYQQSLDQGLQFLIQYYNGEERAKGNILERFSAQQFPDLHSELNLSSLELGDSALYFCASSVASNEKLFFGSGTQLSVL.

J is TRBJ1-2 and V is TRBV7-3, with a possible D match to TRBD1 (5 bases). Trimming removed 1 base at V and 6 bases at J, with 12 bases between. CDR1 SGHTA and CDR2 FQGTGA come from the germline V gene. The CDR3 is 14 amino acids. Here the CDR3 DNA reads TGTGCCAGCAGCTTAAGTCCCGGGGCGGATGGCTACACCTTC. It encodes CASSLSPGADGYTF. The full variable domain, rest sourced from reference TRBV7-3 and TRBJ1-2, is GAGVSQTPSNKVTEKGKYVELRCDPISGHTALYWYRQSLGQGPEFLIYFQGTGAADDSGLPNDRFFAVRPEGSVSTLKIQRTERGDSAVYLCASSLSPGADGYTFGSGTRLTVV.

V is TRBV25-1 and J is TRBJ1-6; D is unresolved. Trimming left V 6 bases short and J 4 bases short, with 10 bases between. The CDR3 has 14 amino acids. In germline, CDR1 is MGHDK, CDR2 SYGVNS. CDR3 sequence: CASSPEHYNSPLHF. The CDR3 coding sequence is TGTGCCAGCAGCCCGGAACATTATAATTCACCCCTCCACTTT.

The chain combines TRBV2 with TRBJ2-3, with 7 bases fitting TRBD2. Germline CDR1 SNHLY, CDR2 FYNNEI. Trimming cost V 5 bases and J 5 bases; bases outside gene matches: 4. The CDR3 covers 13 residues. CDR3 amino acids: CASSRGGGDTQYF. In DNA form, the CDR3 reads TGTGCCAGCAGTCGCGGGGGTGGAGATACGCAGTATTTT.

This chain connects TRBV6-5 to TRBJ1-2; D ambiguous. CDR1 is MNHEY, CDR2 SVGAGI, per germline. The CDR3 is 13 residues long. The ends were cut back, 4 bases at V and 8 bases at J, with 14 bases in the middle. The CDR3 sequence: CASSLGSLRGYTF. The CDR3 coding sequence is TGTGCCAGCAGTTTGGGTTCCCTCCGGGGCTACACCTTC.

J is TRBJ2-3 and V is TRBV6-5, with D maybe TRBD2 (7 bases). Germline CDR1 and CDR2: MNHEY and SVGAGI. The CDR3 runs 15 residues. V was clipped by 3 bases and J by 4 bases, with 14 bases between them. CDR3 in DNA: TGTGCCAGCAGTTATGGAGGGGGGGGCCCAGATACGCAGTATTTT. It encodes CASSYGGGGPDTQYF.

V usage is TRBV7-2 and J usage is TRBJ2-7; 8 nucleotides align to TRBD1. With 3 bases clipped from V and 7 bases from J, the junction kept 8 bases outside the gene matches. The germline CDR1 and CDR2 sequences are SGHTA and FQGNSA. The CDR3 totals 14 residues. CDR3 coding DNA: TGTGCCAGCAGCTTTTTTGACAGGGGTATGGAGCAGTACTTC. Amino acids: CASSFFDRGMEQYF.

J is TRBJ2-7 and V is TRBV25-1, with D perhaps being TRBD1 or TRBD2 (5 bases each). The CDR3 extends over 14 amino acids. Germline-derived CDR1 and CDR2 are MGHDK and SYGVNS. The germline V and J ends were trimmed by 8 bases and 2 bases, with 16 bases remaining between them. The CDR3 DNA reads TGTGCCAGCCAAGGCGTCGGGGCGGCCTACGAGCAGTACTTC. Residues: CASQGVGAAYEQYF.

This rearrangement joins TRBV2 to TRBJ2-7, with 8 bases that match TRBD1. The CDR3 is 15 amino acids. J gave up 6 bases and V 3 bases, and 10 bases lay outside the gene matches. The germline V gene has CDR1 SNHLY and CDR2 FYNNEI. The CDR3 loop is CASSDLSTGGAEQYF. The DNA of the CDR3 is TGTGCCAGCAGTGATCTTTCTACAGGGGGAGCCGAGCAGTACTTC.

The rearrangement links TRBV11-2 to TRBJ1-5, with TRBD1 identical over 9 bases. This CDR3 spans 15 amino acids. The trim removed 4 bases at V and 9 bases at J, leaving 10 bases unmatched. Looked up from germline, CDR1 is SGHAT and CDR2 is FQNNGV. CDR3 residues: CASSSHSTGGTPQHF. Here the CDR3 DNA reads TGTGCCAGCAGCTCTCACTCAACAGGGGGCACGCCCCAGCATTTT.

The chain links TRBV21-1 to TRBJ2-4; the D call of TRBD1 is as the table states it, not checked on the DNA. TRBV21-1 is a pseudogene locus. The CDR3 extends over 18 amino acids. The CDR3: CASSKVGTVQAVKNIQYF. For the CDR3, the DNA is TGTGCCAGCAGCAAAGTGGGGACAGTCCAAGCCGTAAAAAACATTCAGTACTTC.

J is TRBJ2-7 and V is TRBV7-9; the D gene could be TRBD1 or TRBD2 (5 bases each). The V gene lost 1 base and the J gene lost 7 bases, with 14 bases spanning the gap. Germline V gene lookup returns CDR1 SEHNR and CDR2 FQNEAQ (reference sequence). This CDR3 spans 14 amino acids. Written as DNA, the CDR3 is TGTGCCAGCAGCTTAGGGGGGTCCTCTAGAGAGCAGTACTTC. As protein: CASSLGGSSREQYF.

The CDR3 DNA is TGTGCCATCAGTGGGGCGGCTAACTATGGCTACACCTTC. Translation: CAISGAANYGYTF. The chain employs TRBV10-3 and TRBJ1-2; D remains ambiguous. The germline V gene encodes CDR1 ENHRY and CDR2 SYGVKD. Trimming stripped 4 bases from V and 0 bases from J, with 6 bases between. This CDR3 comprises 13 residues.

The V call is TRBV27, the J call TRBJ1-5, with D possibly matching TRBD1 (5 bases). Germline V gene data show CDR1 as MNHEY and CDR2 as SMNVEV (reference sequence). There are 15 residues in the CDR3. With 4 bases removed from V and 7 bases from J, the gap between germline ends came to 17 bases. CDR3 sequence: CASSSRTPGEQPQHF. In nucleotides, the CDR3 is TGTGCCAGCAGTTCGAGGACACCGGGGGAACAGCCCCAGCATTTT.

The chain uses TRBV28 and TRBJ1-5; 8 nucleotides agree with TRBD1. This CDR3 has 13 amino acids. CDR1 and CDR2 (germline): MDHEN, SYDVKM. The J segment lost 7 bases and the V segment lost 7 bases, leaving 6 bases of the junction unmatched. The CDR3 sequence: CASTDRGGQPQHF. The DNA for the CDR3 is TGTGCCAGCACCGACAGGGGCGGACAGCCCCAGCATTTT.

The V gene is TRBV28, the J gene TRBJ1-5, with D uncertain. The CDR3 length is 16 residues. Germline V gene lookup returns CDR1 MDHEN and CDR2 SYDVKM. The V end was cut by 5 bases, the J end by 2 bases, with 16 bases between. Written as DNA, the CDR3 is TGTGCCAGCAGTGCGGACGGGGTCGGAGGCAATCAGCCCCAGCATTTT. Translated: CASSADGVGGNQPQHF.

CDR3 protein: CASSPWVAGGYEQYF. CDR3 DNA: TGCGCCAGCAGCCCTTGGGTAGCGGGGGGCTACGAGCAGTACTTC. This rearrangement joins TRBV5-1 to TRBJ2-7, with TRBD2 matching 10 bases. The CDR3 is made up of 15 amino acids. The germline V gene has CDR1 SGHRS and CDR2 YFSETQ. Losses at the gene ends were 4 bases for V and 3 bases for J; bases not matched to a gene: 7.

The CDR3 region is CASSSGQDNSPLHF. CDR3 nucleotide sequence: TGTGCCAGCAGCTCAGGGCAGGATAATTCACCCCTCCACTTT. J is TRBJ1-6 and V is TRBV7-3, with a possible D match to TRBD1 (5 bases). The CDR3 extends over 14 amino acids. Trimming took off 4 bases at V and 5 bases at J, with 9 bases between the two ends. Germline V CDR1 and CDR2: SGHTA, FQGTGA.

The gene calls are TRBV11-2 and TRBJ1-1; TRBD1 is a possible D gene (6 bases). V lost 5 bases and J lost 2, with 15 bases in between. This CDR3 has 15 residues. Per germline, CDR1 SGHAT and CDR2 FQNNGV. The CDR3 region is CASSGVNRVNTEAFF. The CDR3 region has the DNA TGTGCCAGCAGCGGGGTAAACAGGGTTAACACTGAAGCTTTCTTT.

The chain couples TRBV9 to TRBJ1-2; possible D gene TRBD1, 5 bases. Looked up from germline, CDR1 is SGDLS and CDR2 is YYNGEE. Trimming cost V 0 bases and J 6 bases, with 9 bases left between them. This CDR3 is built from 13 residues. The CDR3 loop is CASSVGGVNGYTF. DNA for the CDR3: TGTGCCAGCAGCGTAGGGGGCGTAAATGGCTACACCTTC.

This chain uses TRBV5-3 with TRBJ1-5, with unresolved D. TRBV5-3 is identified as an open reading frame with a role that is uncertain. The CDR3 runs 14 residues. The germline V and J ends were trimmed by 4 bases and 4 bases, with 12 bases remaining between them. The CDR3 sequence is CARSPERPNQPQHF. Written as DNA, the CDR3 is TGTGCCAGAAGCCCCGAGCGGCCTAATCAGCCCCAGCATTTT.

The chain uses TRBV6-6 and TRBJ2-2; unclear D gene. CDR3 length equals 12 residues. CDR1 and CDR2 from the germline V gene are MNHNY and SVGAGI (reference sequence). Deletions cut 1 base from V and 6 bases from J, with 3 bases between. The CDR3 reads CASSYFPGELFF. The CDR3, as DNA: TGTGCCAGCAGTTACTTCCCCGGGGAGCTGTTTTTT.

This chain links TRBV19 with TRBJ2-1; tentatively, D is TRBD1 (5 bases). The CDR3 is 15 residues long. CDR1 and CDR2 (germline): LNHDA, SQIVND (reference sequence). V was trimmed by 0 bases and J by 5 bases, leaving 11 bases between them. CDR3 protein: CASSIDQGGDNEQFF. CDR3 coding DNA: TGTGCCAGTAGTATAGATCAGGGTGGGGACAATGAGCAGTTCTTC.